This T cell receptor beta chain was sequenced for a study of T cells in Graves' hyperthyroidism and ophthalmopathy (dated 2019 in TCRdb). Background for the entire study: Peripheral blood was sampled at the time of initial diagnosis, prior to any treatment. TCR V-J signatures able to tell the groups apart were searched for in a discovery cohort of some 97 patients, of whom under 45 had Graves' ophthalmopathy and 57 had stable Graves' hyperthyroidism. Prospective prediction of ophthalmopathy was tested in an independent validation cohort consisting of 18 to 20 hyperthyroidism patients and about 17 patients who later progressed to ophthalmopathy. For training and testing, the 95 to 100 patients in the discovery cohort were randomly divided in a 7:3 ratio. Thyroid tissue and blood T-cell repertoires from roughly six Graves' hyperthyroidism patients were also compared in the study. Following sampling, methimazole starting at 30 mg daily was given to hyperthyroidism patients, and high-dose intravenous methylprednisolone was given to ophthalmopathy patients. According to the paper, TCR Vbeta CDR3 sequencing was carried out on 120 to 150 peripheral blood samples, which came from over 40 ophthalmopathy, around 74 hyperthyroidism and roughly 17 progressor patients. General study outcomes and caveats: Most expanded thyroid clonotypes (frequency above 0.001) were also found in blood, which suggests that blood repertoires may mirror thyroid immune responses. A model built on a 13 V-J signature distinguished ophthalmopathy from stable hyperthyroidism, reaching about 88% sensitivity and 81.08% specificity in cross-validation and 80%/75% in testing. In validation, the model predicted progression to ophthalmopathy with approximately 70% sensitivity and approximately 78% specificity, a median of 6.5 months before onset. No statistical method was used to set the sample size in advance, and investigators knew the group allocation.

TCR beta CDR3 regions were amplified from RNA transcripts. For the first round of RT-PCR on the TCR CDR3, the HTBI primer set was used together with the Qiagen OneStep RT-PCR kit. Libraries were constructed in a second round of multiplex PCR, after which size selection and purification were carried out. Paired-end sequencing of the libraries was performed with 100 bp reads on an Illumina HiSeq2000. As for the authors' bioinformatics: SOAPnuke was used to process the raw data, with reads discarded if the reads contained adapters or uncalled bases, had a mean Phred below 15, or lacked an exact constant-primer or identifier match. High-quality paired reads were merged using COPE v1.2.5, and each unique nucleotide sequence was defined as a clonotype. MiTCR v1.1 was used to align clonotypes to the IMGT TRBV, TRBD and TRBJ reference segments. The analysis was restricted to V-J combinations with a frequency above 0.0001, which together covered 99.2% of the repertoires. The TCS score was defined as the ratio of F50 (clonal expansion) to E x V (chaos), calculated using BLOSUM62-based TCRdist between CDR3 peptides within each V-J. Welch's t-statistics and random forest reduced around 510 V-J features to under 15, which were used in a naive Bayes classifier (R e1071). The raw public reads went through TCRdb reprocessing: fastp at Q25, MiXCR clone calling, in-frame beta chains kept. All rows with the same CDR3 protein become a single entry with the most common DNA and genes. These V and J calls derive from TCRdb rather than the authors' analysis. The sample table records about 560,000 distinct CDR3 sequences; over 15% of these occur just once. The ten largest clones take up about 17% of the sample.

A patient counted as having stable Graves' hyperthyroidism if no progression to ophthalmopathy occurred over 18 months of follow-up. Hyperthyroidism patients were aged 18 to 65 years and newly diagnosed, with disease duration of less than 2 months. The study excluded patients with uncontrolled infections, other autoimmune diseases, pregnancy or lactation. Clinical symptoms, serum thyroxine and TRAb, thyroid ultrasound, and orbital computed tomography formed the basis for the diagnoses. PBMCs were isolated from 7.5 to 10 ml of fresh peripheral blood by Ficoll-Paque density gradient centrifugation. Total RNA was extracted with Trizol reagent, and quality was checked on an Agilent 2100 Bioanalyzer. Clipping removes 6 bases from V and 8 bases from J, with 7 as the unmatched junction base count. The CDR1 and CDR2 encoded by the germline V gene are SQVTM and ANQGSEA. Spanning cysteine to phenylalanine, the CDR3 consists of 12 amino acids. This entry keeps only the CDR3 DNA: 36 bases, framed from base 1.

This clonotype has a handful of counts. Its binding antigen is unknown. No per-base quality is available; no much larger clone lies one base away. The receptor was derived from a young woman with Graves' hyperthyroidism. The chain is made from TRBV29-1 and TRBJ1-2, with 9 bases aligning to TRBD1. The sample comprised blood. This receptor carries the CDR3 CSVGDREGGYTF. The bases read TGCAGCGTCGGGGACAGGGAGGGGGGCTACACCTTC.